This entry features one TCR beta chain sequence. The data belong to a study of blood T cell repertoires in COVID-19. Across the whole study: Collection of acute and convalescent COVID-19 samples took place in the United States, Italy and Spain. T cells, B-cell-depleted T cells, or PBMCs provided the cDNA or gDNA that served as material.

The germline V gene has CDR1 SGHRS and CDR2 YFSETQ. This CDR3 has 12 amino acids. V dropped 4 bases and J dropped 10 bases, with 11 bases sitting between them. Original handling: Amplification of reference gene primers was used by the study to estimate nucleated cell counts. Profiling relied on immunoSEQ multiplex PCR, and the TCRdb table lists in-frame clones only, not all of them. V, J and clone size were drawn from that table, and D and trimming were deduced from the DNA. The sample carries approximately 270,000 clones, 80% to 90% recorded once. The V gene is TRBV5-1, the J gene TRBJ1-4; tentatively, D is TRBD1 (6 bases). Material: peripheral blood. The receptor was derived from a woman between 65 and 79 years old with acute or convalescent COVID-19. The CDR3 sequence is CASSPGAGKLFF. The CDR3 bases are TGCGCCAGCAGCCCAGGGGCAGGAAAACTGTTTTTT.